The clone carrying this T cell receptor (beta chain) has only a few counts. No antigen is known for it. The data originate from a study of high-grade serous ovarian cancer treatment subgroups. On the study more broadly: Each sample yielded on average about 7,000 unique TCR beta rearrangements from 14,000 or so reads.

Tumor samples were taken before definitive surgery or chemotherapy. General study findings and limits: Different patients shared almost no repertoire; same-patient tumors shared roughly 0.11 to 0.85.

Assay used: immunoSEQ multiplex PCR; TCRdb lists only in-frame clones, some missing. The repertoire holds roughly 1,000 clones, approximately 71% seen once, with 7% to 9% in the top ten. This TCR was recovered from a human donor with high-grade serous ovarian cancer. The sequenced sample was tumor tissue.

CDR3 protein: CASLPYLAGGQETQYF. DNA of the CDR3: TGTGCCAGCCTTCCCTACTTAGCGGGGGGGCAAGAGACCCAGTACTTC. The chain has TRBV27 and TRBJ2-5; TRBD2 aligns across 11 bases. CDR1 is MNHEY and CDR2 is SMNVEV in the germline V gene (reference sequence). This CDR3 spans 16 amino acids. J was trimmed by 2 bases and V by 8 bases; bases with no gene match: 10.